A selection of T cell receptor beta chains follows, all from one sample in a study of cytomegalovirus exposure and HLA in healthy donors. The table came from immunoSEQ multiplex PCR; TCRdb's copy has only in-frame clones and leaves some out. The repertoire includes about 360,000 clones, roughly 85% of them detected once, and 0.8% to 0.85% sits in the top ten. The sample comprised PBMCs. The receptors here all came from a woman aged 18-30 years in good health and CMV-seronegative. CDR3s include the opening cysteine and the closing phenylalanine or tryptophan. The D gene is left open where the match is weak. Not all rows give a size; the values are once, few, many and, for expanded clones, a class.

j_gene | v_gene | d_gene | abundance | CDR3aa | CDR3nt
TRBJ1-5 | TRBV28 | TRBD1 | . | CASSLTGEINQPQHF | TGTGCCAGCAGTCTGACAGGGGAAATCAATCAGCCCCAGCATTTT
TRBJ1-1 | TRBV10-2 | . | . | CASSAAGMDEAFF | TGCGCCAGCAGTGCGGCAGGGATGGATGAAGCTTTCTTT
TRBJ1-4 | TRBV28 | TRBD1 | . | CASSTDREGEKLFF | TGTGCCAGCAGTACGGACAGGGAAGGTGAAAAACTGTTTTTT
TRBJ2-7 | TRBV7-8 | . | . | CASSLGQGGYEQYF | TGTGCCAGCAGCTTAGGGCAGGGGGGCTACGAGCAGTACTTC
TRBJ2-7 | TRBV28 | TRBD2 | . | CASSLSVLAQSYEQYF | TGTGCCAGCAGTTTATCAGTACTAGCGCAATCCTACGAGCAGTACTTC
TRBJ2-6 | TRBV2 | TRBD1 | . | CASIQGASGANVLTF | TGTGCCAGCATCCAGGGGGCGTCTGGGGCCAACGTCCTGACTTTC
TRBJ2-3 | TRBV5-1 | TRBD2 | . | CASSPLAGDTDTQYF | TGCGCCAGCAGTCCGTTAGCGGGAGACACAGATACGCAGTATTTT
TRBJ2-2 | TRBV7-7 | TRBD1 | . | CASSSPKQGQVGELFF | TGTGCCAGCAGCTCACCAAAACAGGGGCAGGTCGGGGAGCTGTTTTTT
TRBJ2-7 | TRBV4-1 | TRBD2 | . | CATGLAGGYEQYF | TGCGCCACCGGACTAGCGGGGGGCTACGAGCAGTACTTC
TRBJ2-2 | TRBV15 | TRBD2 | . | CATSRGMGEREGRGELFF | TGTGCCACCAGCAGAGGGATGGGAGAGCGGGAGGGCCGCGGGGAGCTGTTTTTT
TRBJ1-5 | TRBV2 | . | . | CASSRKNQPQHF | TGTGCCAGCAGCAGGAAGAATCAGCCCCAGCATTTT
TRBJ2-1 | TRBV7-9 | TRBD2 | . | CASSFPGKRDPNEQFF | TGTGCCAGCAGCTTCCCCGGGAAGCGGGACCCCAATGAGCAGTTCTTC
TRBJ1-5 | TRBV28 | . | few | CASSLTAGNQPQHF | TGTGCCAGCAGCTTGACAGCCGGCAATCAGCCCCAGCATTTT
TRBJ1-4 | TRBV5-1 | TRBD1 | . | CASSFERGQGEEKLFF | TGCGCCAGCAGCTTCGAGCGGGGACAGGGAGAAGAAAAACTGTTTTTT
TRBJ1-4 | TRBV19 | TRBD1 | . | CASSPLDRGATNEKLFF | TGTGCCAGTAGTCCGCTTGACAGGGGAGCAACTAATGAAAAACTGTTTTTT
TRBJ2-7 | TRBV28 | . | . | CASSYRSAGDEQYF | TGTGCCAGCAGTTACAGATCTGCGGGCGACGAGCAGTACTTC
TRBJ1-2 | TRBV28 | TRBD1 | . | CASRRQGGSGYGYTF | TGTGCCAGCAGACGACAGGGGGGCTCAGGCTATGGCTACACCTTC
TRBJ2-3 | TRBV28 | TRBD2 | . | CASSPGTSITDTQYF | TGTGCCAGCAGTCCCGGGACTAGCATCACAGATACGCAGTATTTT
TRBJ2-7 | TRBV28 | . | . | CASRLTLTGYEQYF | TGTGCCAGCAGACTGACTCTGACAGGCTACGAGCAGTACTTC
TRBJ2-1 | TRBV2 | TRBD2 | once | CASSGSSGSNNEQFF | TGTGCCAGCAGTGGGTCTAGCGGGAGTAACAATGAGCAGTTCTTC
TRBJ2-5 | TRBV4-1 | . | . | CASSQDLGRGGETQYF | TGCGCCAGCAGCCAAGATCTGGGCAGGGGAGGGGAGACCCAGTACTTC
TRBJ2-4 | TRBV6-1 | . | . | CASSDYLGFQGAKNIQYF | TGTGCCAGCAGTGACTATCTCGGGTTCCAGGGCGCCAAAAACATTCAGTACTTC
TRBJ1-1 | TRBV7-8 | . | . | CASSLVNMNTEAFF | TGTGCCAGCAGCTTAGTTAATATGAACACTGAAGCTTTCTTT
TRBJ2-6 | TRBV5-8 | . | . | CASSLMTALSGANVLTF | TGTGCCAGCAGCTTGATGACAGCTCTCTCTGGGGCCAACGTCCTGACTTTC
TRBJ2-3 | TRBV9 | TRBD2 | . | CASGGGGTDTQYF | TGTGCCAGCGGGGGAGGGGGCACAGATACGCAGTATTTT
TRBJ2-3 | TRBV6-1 | TRBD2 | . | CASSAPTSGYTDTQYF | TGTGCCAGCAGTGCCCCCACTAGCGGATACACAGATACGCAGTATTTT
TRBJ2-7 | TRBV5-1 | TRBD1 | . | CASSHGQGAYEQYF | TGCGCCAGCAGCCACGGACAGGGGGCCTACGAGCAGTACTTC
TRBJ2-3 | TRBV28 | . | . | CASSFTGITDTQYF | TGTGCCAGCTCTTTCACCGGGATCACAGATACGCAGTATTTT
TRBJ2-3 | TRBV25-1 | . | once | CASSALWEGTDTQYF | TGTGCCAGCAGTGCTTTATGGGAGGGCACAGATACGCAGTATTTT
TRBJ2-3 | TRBV29-1 | . | . | CSVLTASSTDTQYF | TGCAGCGTTCTGACAGCGTCAAGCACAGATACGCAGTATTTT
TRBJ1-2 | TRBV5-4 | TRBD1 | few | CASSLTGAYGYTF | TGTGCCAGCAGCTTGACAGGGGCCTATGGCTACACCTTC
TRBJ2-5 | TRBV10-3 | . | once | CAISQDHQETQYF | TGTGCCATCAGCCAGGATCACCAAGAGACCCAGTACTTC
TRBJ2-2 | TRBV4-2 | . | . | CASSPYAGPGTSSSGELFF | TGTGCCAGCAGCCCCTACGCGGGACCAGGGACTTCTTCTTCCGGGGAGCTGTTTTTT
TRBJ2-7 | TRBV19 | TRBD2 | once | CASSMGLALNYEQYF | TGTGCCAGTAGTATGGGACTAGCGCTGAACTACGAGCAGTACTTC
TRBJ1-2 | TRBV28 | TRBD1 | . | CASSPPLGQTTNYGYTF | TGTGCCAGCAGCCCACCCCTGGGACAGACTACTAACTATGGCTACACCTTC
TRBJ2-5 | TRBV2 | TRBD1 | . | CASSQDRGETQYF | TGTGCCAGCTCTCAGGACAGGGGCGAGACCCAGTACTTC
TRBJ1-1 | TRBV6-5 | . | . | CASSYTGFTEAFF | TGTGCCAGCAGTTACACAGGGTTCACTGAAGCTTTCTTT
TRBJ2-7 | TRBV27 | TRBD2 | . | CASSLRLAGYYEQYF | TGTGCCAGCAGTCTCCGACTAGCGGGTTACTACGAGCAGTACTTC
TRBJ2-2 | TRBV9 | . | . | CASSGLPGELFF | TGTGCCAGCAGCGGACTCCCCGGGGAGCTGTTTTTT
TRBJ2-3 | TRBV11-2 | . | . | CASSLGAVDTDTQYF | TGTGCCAGCAGCTTAGGAGCGGTCGACACAGATACGCAGTATTTT
TRBJ2-2 | TRBV5-5 | TRBD2 | . | CASSPRTSGNTGELFF | TGTGCCAGCAGCCCGCGCACTAGCGGTAATACCGGGGAGCTGTTTTTT
TRBJ1-3 | TRBV28 | TRBD1 | . | CASSSLRGPLGNTIYF | TGTGCCAGCAGTTCTTTGAGGGGGCCTCTTGGAAACACCATATATTTT
TRBJ2-5 | TRBV18 | TRBD1 | . | CASSLLPGQVLETQYF | TGTGCCAGCTCACTCCTACCAGGACAGGTCTTGGAGACCCAGTACTTC
TRBJ1-2 | TRBV27 | TRBD1 | . | CASSSTGTGKLYGYTF | TGTGCCAGCAGTTCCACCGGGACAGGAAAACTCTATGGCTACACCTTC
TRBJ2-7 | TRBV11-2 | . | . | CASSLPNYGSYEQYF | TGTGCCAGCAGCTTACCAAACTACGGATCCTACGAGCAGTACTTC
TRBJ1-1 | TRBV7-8 | TRBD1 | . | CASSSRGLYMNTEAFF | TGTGCCAGCAGCTCCAGGGGGCTATACATGAACACTGAAGCTTTCTTT
TRBJ1-6 | TRBV27 | . | . | CASTTLRALYNSPLHF | TGTGCCAGCACCACGTTGAGAGCACTCTATAATTCACCCCTCCACTTT
TRBJ1-1 | TRBV30 | . | . | CASTPGQLNTEAFF | TGTGCCTCCACGCCCGGACAGCTTAACACTGAAGCTTTCTTT
TRBJ1-4 | TRBV28 | . | . | CASSLWSRGLNEKLFF | TGTGCCAGCAGTTTATGGTCCAGGGGCCTTAATGAAAAACTGTTTTTT
TRBJ2-4 | TRBV29-1 | TRBD1 | . | CSAVNNRGTDFGAKNIQYF | TGCAGCGCGGTCAACAACAGGGGGACGGATTTTGGGGCAAAAAACATTCAGTACTTC
TRBJ2-3 | TRBV28 | . | few | CASSFTTTDTQYF | TGTGCCAGCAGTTTTACTACCACAGATACGCAGTATTTT
TRBJ2-7 | TRBV6-5 | . | . | CASSSSGTSPYEQYF | TGTGCCAGCAGTTCATCCGGGACTTCGCCCTACGAGCAGTACTTC
TRBJ1-5 | TRBV6-5 | . | . | CASSPQGKSNQPQHF | TGTGCCAGCAGCCCACAGGGTAAAAGCAATCAGCCCCAGCATTTT
TRBJ2-7 | TRBV28 | . | . | CASSNGGLLSSYEQYF | TGTGCCAGCAGTAACGGGGGACTGTTGAGCTCCTACGAGCAGTACTTC